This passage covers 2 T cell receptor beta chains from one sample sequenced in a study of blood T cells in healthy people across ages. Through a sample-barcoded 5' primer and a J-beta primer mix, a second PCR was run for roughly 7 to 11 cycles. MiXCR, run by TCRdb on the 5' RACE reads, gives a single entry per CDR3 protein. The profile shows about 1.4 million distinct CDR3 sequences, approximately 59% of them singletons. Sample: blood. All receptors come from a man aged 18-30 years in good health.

The chain's CDR3 is CATSRETAHRNIQYF. The DNA of the CDR3 is TGTGCCACCAGCAGGGAGACCGCGCATCGGAACATTCAGTACTTC. The rearrangement uses TRBV15 and TRBJ2-4; D remains unclear. CDR1 LNHNV and CDR2 YYDKDF come from the germline V gene (reference sequence). V shed 3 bases and J shed 7 bases, with 16 bases lying between them. The CDR3 sequence is 15 residues long.

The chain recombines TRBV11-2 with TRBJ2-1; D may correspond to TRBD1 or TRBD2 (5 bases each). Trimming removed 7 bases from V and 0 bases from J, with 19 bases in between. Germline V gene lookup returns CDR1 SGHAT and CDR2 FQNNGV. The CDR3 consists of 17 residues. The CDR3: CASIGTSGYSSYNEQFF. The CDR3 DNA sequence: TGTGCCAGCATAGGGACCAGCGGTTACAGCTCCTACAATGAGCAGTTCTTC. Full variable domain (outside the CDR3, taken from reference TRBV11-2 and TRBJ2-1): EAGVAQSPRYKIIEKRQSVAFWCNPISGHATLYWYQQILGQGPKLLIQFQNNGVVDDSQLPKDRFSAERLKGVDSTLKIQPAKLEDSAVYLCASIGTSGYSSYNEQFFGPGTRLTVL.